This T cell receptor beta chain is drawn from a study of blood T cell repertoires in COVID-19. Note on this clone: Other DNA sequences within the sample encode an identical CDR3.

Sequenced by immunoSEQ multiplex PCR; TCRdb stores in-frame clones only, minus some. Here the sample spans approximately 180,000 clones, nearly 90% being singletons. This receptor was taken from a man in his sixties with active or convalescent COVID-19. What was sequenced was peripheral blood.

CDR3: CASSSRTTGYNEQFF. The CDR3 DNA sequence: TGTGCCAGCAGCTCCAGAACCACAGGTTACAATGAGCAGTTCTTC. V usage is TRBV11-2 and J usage is TRBJ2-1; possible D gene TRBD1, 5 bases. The ends were cut back, 4 bases at V and 4 bases at J, with 14 bases in the middle. Germline V gives CDR1 SGHAT, CDR2 FQNNGV. This CDR3 contains 15 residues.